The 32 T cell receptor beta chains given below trace back to one sample, sequenced in a study of tumor-infiltrating lymphocytes in localized non-small cell lung cancer. Clones were read by immunoSEQ multiplex PCR, and TCRdb kept only the in-frame ones, dropping some. The table has some 15,000 clones, roughly four fifths seen once. Specimen: lung tumor tissue. Every receptor here comes from a human donor with non-small cell lung cancer.

The chain joins TRBV5-4 to TRBJ1-2; TRBD1 aligns across 9 bases. The germline gives CDR1 SGHNT, CDR2 YYREEE (reference sequence). CDR3 length equals 13 residues. The V gene end was trimmed by 4 bases and the J gene end by 6 bases; junction bases not matched to a gene: 4. The CDR3 bases are TGTGCCAGCAGCAGGGACAGGGAGGATGGCTACACCTTC. This gives the protein CASSRDREDGYTF.

V gene TRBV29-1 combines with J gene TRBJ2-7; the D call may be TRBD1 or TRBD2 (7 bases each). CDR3 length equals 14 residues. The V and J ends lost 6 bases and 0 bases respectively, with 15 bases between them. Germline V lookup: CDR1 SQVTM, CDR2 ANQGSEA. CDR3 DNA sequence: TGCAGCGTGAGGGAGGGGGCCAGCTCCTACGAGCAGTACTTC. Its translation is CSVREGASSYEQYF.

The chain joins TRBV7-3 to TRBJ2-2, with 8 bases matching TRBD2. Losses at the gene ends were 4 bases for V and 6 bases for J; bases not matched to a gene: 1. The CDR3 consists of 13 residues. Germline V gene lookup returns CDR1 SGHTA and CDR2 FQGTGA. In DNA, the CDR3 is TGTGCCAGCAGCTCTAGCGGGCCCGGGGAGCTGTTTTTT. Translating it yields CASSSSGPGELFF.

There are a few counts of this clone. The chain uses TRBV7-6 and TRBJ1-5; D is unclear. The length of the CDR3 is 15 residues. The ends were cut back, 1 base at V and 2 bases at J, with 9 bases in the middle. Germline assignment: CDR1 SGHVS and CDR2 FNYEAQ. DNA of the CDR3: TGTGCCAGCAGCTTAGGGGTATTGGGCAATCAGCCCCAGCATTTT. Its protein is CASSLGVLGNQPQHF.

This clone was recorded only once. V is TRBV4-2 and J is TRBJ2-1, with 9 bases matching TRBD2. The CDR3 totals 17 residues. Germline CDR1 and CDR2: LGHNA and YNFKEQ. Germline trimming cut 3 bases from V and 5 bases from J; bases unmatched to any gene: 11. CDR3 sequence: CASSQTSGGGVHNEQFF. DNA for the CDR3: TGTGCCAGCAGCCAGACTAGCGGTGGAGGGGTACACAATGAGCAGTTCTTC.

The chain uses TRBV30 and TRBJ1-2, with D unresolved. The V and J ends lost 2 bases and 2 bases respectively, with 6 bases between them. Germline assignment: CDR1 GTSNPN and CDR2 SVGIG (reference sequence). CDR3 size: 12 residues. The CDR3 here is CAWSRTNYGYTF. DNA for the CDR3: TGTGCCTGGAGTCGTACAAACTATGGCTACACCTTC.

The V gene is TRBV5-6, the J gene TRBJ1-2; the D gene is possibly TRBD1 (5 bases). V dropped 0 bases and J dropped 2 bases, with 8 bases sitting between them. Germline CDR1 and CDR2: SGHDT and YYEEEE. The CDR3 runs 14 residues. For the CDR3, the DNA is TGTGCCAGCAGCTTGGGACAGCGGAACTATGGCTACACCTTC. Amino acid sequence: CASSLGQRNYGYTF.

The chain recombines TRBV7-9 with TRBJ2-1; perhaps TRBD2 as D (6 bases). CDR3 length equals 14 residues. V was clipped by 5 bases and J by 10 bases, with 18 bases between them. Germline V gene sequence: CDR1 SEHNR, CDR2 FQNEAQ (reference sequence). This CDR3 is CASSPAGDFSEQFF. DNA for the CDR3: TGTGCCAGCAGCCCGGCCGGGGACTTTTCCGAGCAGTTCTTC.

This clone was detected once. V is TRBV7-2 and J is TRBJ2-5; D ambiguous. CDR1 is SGHTA, CDR2 FQGNSA, per germline. Trimming left V 1 base short and J 4 bases short, with 7 bases between. This CDR3 comprises 13 residues. The chain's CDR3 is CASSLVQTETQYF. DNA of the CDR3: TGTGCCAGCAGCTTAGTTCAGACAGAGACCCAGTACTTC.

The chain combines TRBV4-1 with TRBJ2-1; 12 nucleotides align to TRBD2. Germline V gene data show CDR1 as MGHRA and CDR2 as YSYEKL. V trimming: 0 bases; J trimming: 11 bases; junction bases outside the gene matches: 17. This CDR3 has 19 residues. CDR3 nucleotides: TGCGCCAGCAGCCAAGATCAGTGGGTGACTAGCGGGAGAGAGTTTAAGCAGTTCTTC. Its translation is CASSQDQWVTSGREFKQFF.

The chain combines TRBV7-6 with TRBJ2-5; D unclear. The ends were cut back, 1 base at V and 2 bases at J, with 5 bases in the middle. The CDR3 consists of 13 residues. Germline loops: CDR1 SGHVS, CDR2 FNYEAQ. The CDR3 spells CASSLGRQETQYF. The CDR3 region has the DNA TGTGCCAGCAGCTTAGGTAGACAAGAGACCCAGTACTTC.

The chain combines TRBV6-5 with TRBJ1-4, with D possibly matching TRBD1 (5 bases). The ends were cut back, 7 bases at V and 6 bases at J, with 9 bases in the middle. Germline lookup yields CDR1 MNHEY and CDR2 SVGAGI. The CDR3 has 12 residues. CDR3 sequence: CASMQGHEKLFF. As DNA, the CDR3 is TGTGCCAGCATGCAGGGCCATGAAAAACTGTTTTTT.

The chain carries TRBV6-1 and TRBJ1-2, with a possible D match to TRBD1 (6 bases). This CDR3 spans 14 amino acids. The V gene's germline CDR1 is MNHNS and CDR2 SASEGT. V was pared by 2 bases and J by 4 bases, with 11 bases between. Here the CDR3 reads CASSELGQTYGYTF. The CDR3 bases are TGTGCCAGCAGTGAACTAGGACAGACCTATGGCTACACCTTC.

V usage is TRBV4-3 and J usage is TRBJ2-7, with D possibly matching TRBD2 (5 bases). CDR3 length: 13 residues. Germline V gene data show CDR1 as LGHNA and CDR2 as YSLEER. Trimming took off 4 bases at V and 6 bases at J, with 13 bases between the two ends. The CDR3 spells CASSPRTGREQYF. The CDR3 DNA reads TGCGCCAGCAGCCCGAGGACTGGGCGCGAGCAGTACTTC.

V is TRBV30 and J is TRBJ2-1; TRBD2 is a possible D gene (7 bases). CDR3 length: 15 residues. CDR1 is GTSNPN and CDR2 is SVGIG in the germline V gene (reference sequence). V was pared by 2 bases and J by 8 bases, with 19 bases between. The CDR3 DNA sequence: TGTGCCTGGAGTAGAGGGGGGGAACTAGTATATGAGCAGTTCTTC. Translation: CAWSRGGELVYEQFF.

The chain carries TRBV2 and TRBJ2-2, with 11 positions matching TRBD1. Germline trimming cut 6 bases from V and 8 bases from J; bases unmatched to any gene: 11. This CDR3 comprises 16 residues. The germline V gene has CDR1 SNHLY and CDR2 FYNNEI. The CDR3: CASRRYGQGAMGELFF. In DNA form, the CDR3 reads TGTGCCAGCAGGCGGTATGGACAGGGGGCTATGGGGGAGCTGTTTTTT.

The chain links TRBV11-2 to TRBJ1-1, with 8 bases fitting TRBD1. The germline CDR1 and CDR2 sequences are SGHAT and FQNNGV. There are 15 residues in the CDR3. Germline trimming cut 2 bases from V and 5 bases from J; bases unmatched to any gene: 7. The CDR3 is CASSLSGGRRTEAFF. DNA of the CDR3: TGTGCCAGCAGCTTATCAGGGGGCCGTAGGACTGAAGCTTTCTTT. The variable domain in full, completed from reference TRBV11-2 and TRBJ1-1, reads EAGVAQSPRYKIIEKRQSVAFWCNPISGHATLYWYQQILGQGPKLLIQFQNNGVVDDSQLPKDRFSAERLKGVDSTLKIQPAKLEDSAVYLCASSLSGGRRTEAFFGQGTRLTVV.

In its sample, this clone was seen once. J is TRBJ2-7 and V is TRBV25-1; TRBD2 aligns across 12 bases. The V gene's germline CDR1 is MGHDK and CDR2 SYGVNS. The CDR3 spans 13 residues. V lost 6 bases to trimming and J lost 6 bases; unmatched junction nucleotides: 3. The CDR3 region is CASRTSGRSEQYF. DNA for the CDR3: TGTGCCAGCAGGACTAGCGGGAGATCCGAGCAGTACTTC.

This clone was observed a few times. The chain has TRBV7-9 and TRBJ2-5; D not resolved. Trimming removed 2 bases from V and 0 bases from J, with 7 bases in between. The CDR3 is 14 residues long. In germline, CDR1 is SEHNR, CDR2 FQNEAQ (reference sequence). CDR3 residues: CASSLRSDQETQYF. The DNA for the CDR3 is TGTGCCAGCAGCTTACGTTCCGACCAAGAGACCCAGTACTTC.

V and J are TRBV6-1 and TRBJ2-7; D possibly corresponds to TRBD2 (5 bases). The CDR3 is 14 amino acids. The germline V gene has CDR1 MNHNS and CDR2 SASEGT. V was cut by 2 bases and J by 1 base, with 9 bases left in between. CDR3 amino acids: CASSERTGSYEQYF. As DNA, the CDR3 is TGTGCCAGCAGTGAAAGAACGGGATCCTACGAGCAGTACTTC.

The gene calls are TRBV30 and TRBJ2-7; the D gene is possibly TRBD2 (5 bases). V was pared by 0 bases and J by 2 bases, with 11 bases between. This CDR3 contains 14 residues. Germline-derived CDR1 and CDR2 are GTSNPN and SVGIG (reference sequence). CDR3 sequence reads: CAWSVQRRTYEQYF. CDR3 nucleotide sequence: TGTGCCTGGAGTGTACAGCGGAGGACCTACGAGCAGTACTTC.

This clone was recorded only once. The V call is TRBV4-2, the J call TRBJ2-3; D is unclear. This CDR3 region has 14 residues. Trimming removed 1 base at V and 6 bases at J, with 11 bases between. Germline CDR1 and CDR2: LGHNA and YNFKEQ. Here the CDR3 DNA reads TGTGCCAGCAGCCAAGGGGCCCCGTCGGATACGCAGTATTTT. Translating it yields CASSQGAPSDTQYF.

J is TRBJ2-1 and V is TRBV29-1, with D possibly matching TRBD2 (5 bases). This CDR3 comprises 16 residues. Germline CDR1 and CDR2: SQVTM and ANQGSEA. V lost 4 bases to trimming and J lost 5 bases, with 21 bases between them. The CDR3 DNA reads TGCAGCGTTGCCAGATTTGCGGTGGGAGCCAACAATGAGCAGTTCTTC. Amino acid sequence: CSVARFAVGANNEQFF.

The gene calls are TRBV9 and TRBJ2-2; 9 bases line up with TRBD1. Germline V gene data show CDR1 as SGDLS and CDR2 as YYNGEE. Trimming at V came to 4 bases and at J to 3 bases, leaving 4 bases not matched to a gene. CDR3 length equals 15 residues. The CDR3 sequence: CASSPRTGDTGELFF. The CDR3 bases are TGTGCCAGCAGCCCCCGGACAGGGGACACCGGGGAGCTGTTTTTT.

This clone was counted a single time. The V and J genes are TRBV6-5 and TRBJ2-7; 10 positions agree with TRBD2. The trim removed 2 bases at V and 6 bases at J, leaving 7 bases unmatched. The CDR3 is 15 amino acids. Germline CDR1 MNHEY, CDR2 SVGAGI. The CDR3 DNA reads as TGTGCCAGCAGTTACCTCGGACTAGCGGCCCTCGAGCAGTACTTC. Its protein is CASSYLGLAALEQYF.

The CDR3: CASSRDGGDTEAFF. For the CDR3, the DNA is TGTGCCAGCAGCCGGGACGGAGGGGACACTGAAGCTTTCTTT. This rearrangement joins TRBV6-5 to TRBJ1-1, with D perhaps matching TRBD1 (5 bases). This CDR3 region has 14 residues. Germline CDR1 reads MNHEY; CDR2 reads SVGAGI. V lost 6 bases to trimming and J lost 3 bases, with 14 bases between them.

The chain is built from TRBV7-2 and TRBJ2-2; 9 nucleotides align to TRBD2. After removal of 6 bases from V and 3 bases from J, the junction contained 5 bases not matched to a gene. Germline values: CDR1 SGHTA, CDR2 FQGNSA. The CDR3 runs to 15 residues. The CDR3: CASRIAGVDTGELFF. CDR3 bases: TGTGCCAGCAGGATAGCGGGAGTAGACACCGGGGAGCTGTTTTTT.

The chain uses TRBV7-2 and TRBJ2-1; 8 bases are shared with TRBD1. The J segment lost 7 bases and the V segment lost 7 bases, leaving 9 bases of the junction unmatched. The CDR3 sequence is 14 residues long. Germline V gives CDR1 SGHTA, CDR2 FQGNSA. In nucleotides, the CDR3 is TGTGCCAGCACCATACAGACAGGGGCGAATGAGCAGTTCTTC. Encoded protein: CASTIQTGANEQFF. Supplemented by reference TRBV7-2 and TRBJ2-1, the full variable domain reads GAGVSQSPSNKVTEKGKDVELRCDPISGHTALYWYRQSLGQGLEFLIYFQGNSAPDKSGLPSDRFSAERTGGSVSTLTIQRTQQEDSAVYLCASTIQTGANEQFFGPGTRLTVL.

The chain combines TRBV6-5 with TRBJ1-3, with D possibly matching TRBD1 (6 bases). CDR3 size: 15 residues. Trimming stripped 5 bases from V and 3 bases from J, with 14 bases between. The germline CDR1 and CDR2 sequences are MNHEY and SVGAGI. This chain's CDR3 is CASSPTGAFGNTIYF. CDR3 DNA: TGTGCCAGCAGTCCCACGGGGGCGTTTGGAAACACCATATATTTT.

This clone was seen a single time. The chain has TRBV5-1 and TRBJ1-2, with 10 bases aligning to TRBD1. The CDR3 length is 14 residues. J was trimmed by 7 bases and V by 4 bases; bases with no gene match: 7. The V gene's germline CDR1 is SGHRS and CDR2 YFSETQ. The CDR3 reads CASSAGTGAGGYTF. CDR3 bases: TGCGCCAGCAGCGCCGGGACAGGGGCCGGTGGCTACACCTTC.

V gene TRBV30 combines with J gene TRBJ1-1; D not resolved. The V end was cut by 2 bases, the J end by 3 bases, with 7 bases between. The CDR3 covers 12 residues. Germline CDR1 GTSNPN, CDR2 SVGIG (reference sequence). In DNA, the CDR3 is TGTGCCTGGAGTCGGGGTGACACTGAAGCTTTCTTT. It translates to CAWSRGDTEAFF.

The chain joins TRBV5-4 to TRBJ2-3; possibly TRBD2 for D (5 bases). Trimming pared 3 bases from V and 0 bases from J, leaving 11 bases between. Germline V CDR1 and CDR2: SGHNT, YYREEE (reference sequence). The CDR3 is 15 amino acids. CDR3 protein: CASSYGSASTDTQYF. The CDR3, as DNA: TGTGCCAGCAGCTACGGTAGCGCCAGCACAGATACGCAGTATTTT. The variable domain in full, completed from reference TRBV5-4 and TRBJ2-3, reads ETGVTQSPTHLIKTRGQQVTLRCSSQSGHNTVSWYQQALGQGPQFIFQYYREEENGRGNFPPRFSGLQFPNYSSELNVNALELDDSALYLCASSYGSASTDTQYFGPGTRLTVL.